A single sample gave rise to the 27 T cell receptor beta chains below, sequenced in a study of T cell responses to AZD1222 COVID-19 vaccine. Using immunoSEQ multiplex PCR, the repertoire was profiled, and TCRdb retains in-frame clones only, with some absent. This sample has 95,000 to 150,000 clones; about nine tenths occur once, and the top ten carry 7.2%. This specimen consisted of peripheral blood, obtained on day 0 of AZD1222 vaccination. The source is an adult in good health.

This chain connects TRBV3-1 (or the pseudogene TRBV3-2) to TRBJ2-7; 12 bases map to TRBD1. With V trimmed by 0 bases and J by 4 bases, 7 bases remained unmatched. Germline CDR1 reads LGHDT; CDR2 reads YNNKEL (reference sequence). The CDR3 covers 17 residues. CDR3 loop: CASSQDGGDRGLYEQYF. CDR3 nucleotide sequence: TGTGCCAGCAGCCAAGATGGAGGGGACAGGGGGCTATACGAGCAGTACTTC.

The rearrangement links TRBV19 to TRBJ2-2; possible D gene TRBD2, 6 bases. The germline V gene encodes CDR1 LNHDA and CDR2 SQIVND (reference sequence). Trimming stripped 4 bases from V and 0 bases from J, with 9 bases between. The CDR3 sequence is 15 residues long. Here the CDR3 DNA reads TGTGCCAGTAGTACGGGGGACGCGAACACCGGGGAGCTGTTTTTT. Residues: CASSTGDANTGELFF.

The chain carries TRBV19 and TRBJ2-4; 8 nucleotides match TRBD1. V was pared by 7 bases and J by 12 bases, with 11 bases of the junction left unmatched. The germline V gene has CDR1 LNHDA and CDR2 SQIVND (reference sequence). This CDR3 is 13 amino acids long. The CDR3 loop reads CASNGGQGDTQYF. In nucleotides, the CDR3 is TGTGCCAGTAACGGAGGACAGGGAGATACTCAGTACTTC.

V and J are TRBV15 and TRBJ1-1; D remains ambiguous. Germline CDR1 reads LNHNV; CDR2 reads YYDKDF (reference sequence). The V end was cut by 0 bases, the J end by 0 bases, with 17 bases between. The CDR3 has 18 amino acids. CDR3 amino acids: CATSRDSIATAVNTEAFF. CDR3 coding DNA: TGTGCCACCAGCAGAGATTCGATAGCCACAGCAGTGAACACTGAAGCTTTCTTT.

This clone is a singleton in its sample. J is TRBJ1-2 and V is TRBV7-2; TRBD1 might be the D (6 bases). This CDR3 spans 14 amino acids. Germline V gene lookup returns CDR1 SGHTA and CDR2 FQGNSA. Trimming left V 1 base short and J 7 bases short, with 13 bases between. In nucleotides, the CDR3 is TGTGCCAGCAGCTTAGATTTACAGGGTGCTGGCTACACCTTC. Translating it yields CASSLDLQGAGYTF.

The CDR3 reads CASSLGLGEKLFF. The DNA for the CDR3 is TGTGCCAGCAGTTTGGGACTGGGGGAAAAACTGTTTTTT. The chain links TRBV12-3 or TRBV12-4 to TRBJ1-4; D may be TRBD1 (5 bases). CDR3 length: 13 amino acids. Trimming removed 3 bases from V and 8 bases from J, with 10 bases in between.

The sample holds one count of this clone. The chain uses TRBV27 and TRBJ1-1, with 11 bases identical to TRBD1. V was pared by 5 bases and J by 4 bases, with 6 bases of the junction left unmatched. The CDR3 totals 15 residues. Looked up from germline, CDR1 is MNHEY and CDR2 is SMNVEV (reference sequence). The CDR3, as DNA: TGTGCCAGCAGTCCAGGACAGGGGGCAGGCACTGAAGCTTTCTTT. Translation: CASSPGQGAGTEAFF.

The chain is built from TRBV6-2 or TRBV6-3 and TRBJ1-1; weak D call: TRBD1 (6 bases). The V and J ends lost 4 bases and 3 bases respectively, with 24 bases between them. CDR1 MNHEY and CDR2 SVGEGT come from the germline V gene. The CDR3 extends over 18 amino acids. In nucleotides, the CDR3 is TGTGCCAGCAGTTCAGGGCTGGGGGGCCCTTCGATGGACACTGAAGCTTTCTTT. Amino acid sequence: CASSSGLGGPSMDTEAFF.

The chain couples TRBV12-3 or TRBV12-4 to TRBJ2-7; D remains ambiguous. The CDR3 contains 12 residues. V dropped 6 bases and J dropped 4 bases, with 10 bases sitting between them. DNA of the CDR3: TGTGCCAGCAGCCAGAACGGGTACGAGCAGTACTTC. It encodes CASSQNGYEQYF.

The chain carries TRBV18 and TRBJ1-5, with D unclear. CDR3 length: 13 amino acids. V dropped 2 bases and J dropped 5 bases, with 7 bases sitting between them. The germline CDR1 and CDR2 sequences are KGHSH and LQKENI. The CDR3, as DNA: TGTGCCAGCTCACCAAGCGGGGATCAGCCCCAGCATTTT. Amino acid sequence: CASSPSGDQPQHF.

CDR3 protein: CASSHTGLAGDTQYF. DNA for the CDR3: TGCGCCAGCAGCCACACCGGACTAGCGGGAGATACGCAGTATTTT. V and J are TRBV4-1 and TRBJ2-3; 11 nucleotides agree with TRBD2. The germline V gene has CDR1 MGHRA and CDR2 YSYEKL. V lost 3 bases, J lost 5 bases, and 4 bases stayed unmatched. This CDR3 is built from 15 residues.

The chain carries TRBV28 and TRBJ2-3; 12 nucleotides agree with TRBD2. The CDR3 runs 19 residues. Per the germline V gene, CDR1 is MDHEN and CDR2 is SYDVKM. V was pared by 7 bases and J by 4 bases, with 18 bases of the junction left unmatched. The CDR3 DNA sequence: TGTGCCAGCACCCCGTCCCGTGGCCCACTAGCGGGAGGCCCAGATACGCAGTATTTT. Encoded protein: CASTPSRGPLAGGPDTQYF.

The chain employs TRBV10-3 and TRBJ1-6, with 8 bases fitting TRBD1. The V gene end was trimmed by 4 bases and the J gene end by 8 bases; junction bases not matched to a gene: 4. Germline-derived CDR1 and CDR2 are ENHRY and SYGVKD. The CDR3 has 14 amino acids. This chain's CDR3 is CAISGQGTDSPLHF. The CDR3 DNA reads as TGTGCCATCAGTGGACAGGGGACAGATTCACCCCTCCACTTT.

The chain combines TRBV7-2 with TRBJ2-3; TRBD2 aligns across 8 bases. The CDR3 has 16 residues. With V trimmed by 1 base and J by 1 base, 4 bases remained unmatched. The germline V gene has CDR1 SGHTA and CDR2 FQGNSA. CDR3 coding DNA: TGTGCCAGCAGCTTAGATAGAGCGGGGGGCACAGATACGCAGTATTTT. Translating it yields CASSLDRAGGTDTQYF.

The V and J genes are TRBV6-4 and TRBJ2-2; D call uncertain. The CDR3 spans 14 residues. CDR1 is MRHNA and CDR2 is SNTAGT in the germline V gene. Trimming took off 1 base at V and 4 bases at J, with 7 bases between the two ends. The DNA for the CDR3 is TGTGCCAGCAGTGACTGGTCGGGCACCGGGGAGCTGTTTTTT. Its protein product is CASSDWSGTGELFF.

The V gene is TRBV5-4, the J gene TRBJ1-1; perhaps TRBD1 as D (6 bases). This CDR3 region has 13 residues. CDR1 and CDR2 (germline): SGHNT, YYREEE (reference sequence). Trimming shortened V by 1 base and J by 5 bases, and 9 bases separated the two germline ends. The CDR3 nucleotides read TGTGCCAGCAGCTTGCTAGGGGGGACTGAAGCTTTCTTT. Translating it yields CASSLLGGTEAFF.

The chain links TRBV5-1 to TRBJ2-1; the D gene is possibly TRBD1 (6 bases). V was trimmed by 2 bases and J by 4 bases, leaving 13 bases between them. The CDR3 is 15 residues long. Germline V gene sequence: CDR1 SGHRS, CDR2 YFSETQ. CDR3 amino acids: CASSFPLDSYNEQFF. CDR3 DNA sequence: TGCGCCAGCAGCTTCCCGCTGGACAGTTACAATGAGCAGTTCTTC.

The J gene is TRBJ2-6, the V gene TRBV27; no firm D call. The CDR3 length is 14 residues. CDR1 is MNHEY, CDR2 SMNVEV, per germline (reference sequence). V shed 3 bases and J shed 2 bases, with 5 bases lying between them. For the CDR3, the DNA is TGTGCCAGCAGTTTTGGGCCTGGGGCCAACGTCCTGACTTTC. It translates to CASSFGPGANVLTF.

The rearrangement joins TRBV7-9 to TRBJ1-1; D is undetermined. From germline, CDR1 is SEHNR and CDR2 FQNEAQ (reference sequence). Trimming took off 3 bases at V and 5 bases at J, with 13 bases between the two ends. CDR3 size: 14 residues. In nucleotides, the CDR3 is TGTGCCAGCAGCTTTGGGGAGATTAGAACTGAAGCTTTCTTT. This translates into CASSFGEIRTEAFF.

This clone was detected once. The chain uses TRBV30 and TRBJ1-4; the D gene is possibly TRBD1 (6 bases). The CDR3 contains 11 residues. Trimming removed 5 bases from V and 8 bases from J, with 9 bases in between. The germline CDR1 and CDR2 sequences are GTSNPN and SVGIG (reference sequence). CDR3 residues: CAWDRYEKLFF. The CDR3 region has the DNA TGTGCCTGGGACAGGTACGAAAAACTGTTTTTT.

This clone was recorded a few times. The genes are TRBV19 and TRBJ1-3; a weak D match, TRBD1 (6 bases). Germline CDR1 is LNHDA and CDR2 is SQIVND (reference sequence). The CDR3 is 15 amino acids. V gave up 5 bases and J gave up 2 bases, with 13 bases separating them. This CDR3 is CASSVSGAPGNTIYF. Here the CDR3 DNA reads TGTGCCAGTAGTGTATCAGGGGCGCCTGGAAACACCATATATTTT. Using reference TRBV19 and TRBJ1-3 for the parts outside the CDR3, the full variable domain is DGGITQSPKYLFRKEGQNVTLSCEQNLNHDAMYWYRQDPGQGLRLIYYSQIVNDFQKGDIAEGYSVSREKKESFPLTVTSAQKNPTAFYLCASSVSGAPGNTIYFGEGSWLTVV.

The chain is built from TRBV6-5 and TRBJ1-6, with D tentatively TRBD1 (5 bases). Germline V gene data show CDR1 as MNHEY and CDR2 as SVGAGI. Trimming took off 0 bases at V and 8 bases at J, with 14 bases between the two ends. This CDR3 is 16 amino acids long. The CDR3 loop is CASSYSNGGGDSPLHF. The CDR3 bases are TGTGCCAGCAGTTACTCGAATGGGGGAGGTGATTCACCCCTCCACTTT.

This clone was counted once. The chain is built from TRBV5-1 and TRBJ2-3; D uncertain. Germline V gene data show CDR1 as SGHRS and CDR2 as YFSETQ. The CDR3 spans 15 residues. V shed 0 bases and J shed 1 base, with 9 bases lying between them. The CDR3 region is CASSLDTTRTDTQYF. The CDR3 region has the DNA TGCGCCAGCAGCTTGGATACAACCCGCACAGATACGCAGTATTTT. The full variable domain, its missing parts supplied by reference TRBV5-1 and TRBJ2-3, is KAGVTQTPRYLIKTRGQQVTLSCSPISGHRSVSWYQQTPGQGLQFLFEYFSETQRNKGNFPGRFSGRQFSNSRSEMNVSTLELGDSALYLCASSLDTTRTDTQYFGPGTRLTVL.

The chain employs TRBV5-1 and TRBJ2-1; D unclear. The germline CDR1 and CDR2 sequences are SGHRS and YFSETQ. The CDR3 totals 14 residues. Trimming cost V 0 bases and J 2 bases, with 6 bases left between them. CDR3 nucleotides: TGCGCCAGCAGCTTGGCCTACACCTACAATGAGCAGTTCTTC. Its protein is CASSLAYTYNEQFF.

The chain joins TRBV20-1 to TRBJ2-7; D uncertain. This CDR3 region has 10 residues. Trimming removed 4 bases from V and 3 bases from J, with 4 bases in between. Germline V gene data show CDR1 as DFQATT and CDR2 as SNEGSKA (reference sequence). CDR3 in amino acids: CSATHYEQYF. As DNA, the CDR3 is TGCAGTGCTACCCACTACGAGCAGTACTTC.

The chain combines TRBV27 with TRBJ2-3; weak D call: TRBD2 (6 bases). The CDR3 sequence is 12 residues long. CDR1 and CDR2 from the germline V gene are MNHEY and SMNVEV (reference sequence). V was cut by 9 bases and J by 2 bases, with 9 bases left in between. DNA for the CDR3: TGTGCCAGTCGGAGGGCCACAGATACGCAGTATTTT. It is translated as CASRRATDTQYF.

This CDR3 reads CASRGQGKYEQYF. DNA of the CDR3: TGTGCCAGCAGGGGACAGGGGAAATACGAGCAGTACTTC. This sequence joins TRBV5-4 and TRBJ2-7, with 10 bases fitting TRBD1. CDR1 SGHNT and CDR2 YYREEE come from the germline V gene (reference sequence). The CDR3 length is 13 residues. Losses at the gene ends were 5 bases for V and 4 bases for J; bases not matched to a gene: 3.